This entry describes one T cell receptor (beta chain). Its antigen is not yet known. Per-nucleotide qualities are absent, and no much larger clonotype sits a single base away. The sample belongs to a study of blood T cell repertoires in COVID-19 (dated by TCRdb to 2018 to 2021). In terms of the full investigation: Samples from collaborators originated in the United States, Italy and Spain and spanned both the acute and convalescent phases of COVID-19. The prospective study material was composed of cDNA or gDNA derived from T cells, B-cell-depleted T cells, or PBMCs. Deeply sampled blood TCRbeta repertoires from subjects exposed to, actively infected with, or recovered from COVID-19 were included in the dataset. The repertoires were made available in a free public database intended to serve as a resource for research on the immune response to SARS-CoV-2. Samples came from the ongoing ImmuneRACE study (first 160 participants) plus 1,254 subjects from 6 global collaborators. A de-identified subject ID, COVID-19 status, age in years and sex were almost always included in the sample metadata. Where HLA class I and class II types were available, the types were taken from metadata supplied by the sample provider, not from assay-based typing. The research as a whole found: Clinical and demographic metadata were provided uncurated, with the amount varying by source and participant.

TCRbeta CDR3 regions were amplified from genomic DNA using the immunoSEQ Assay, a bias-controlled multiplex PCR. In the source study's methods: Nucleated cell counts per sample were estimated from amplification of reference gene primers within the assay. To quantify the absolute abundance of each unique TCRbeta CDR3 rearrangement, sequence reads were collapsed and filtered. For each sample, productive Simpson clonality was calculated as the square root of Simpson's diversity index over productive rearrangements. TCRdb took this table from immuneACCESS and kept in-frame rearrangements with V and J called. Such tables lack part of the clones; where checked against another copy, unresolved V genes explain under half of the gap, and the rest is unexplained. That table furnishes V, J and clone size, whereas the DNA furnished D and trimming. In all, the sample holds some 350,000 clones, and roughly 86% of those were seen once. The ten largest clones take up roughly 5.3% of the sample.

Germline trimming amounts to 4 bases on V and 0 bases on J, with 2 as the count of junction bases outside the gene matches. The CDR3 contains 14 residues, cysteine and phenylalanine counted. The entry retains the CDR3 DNA only, 42 bases that are in frame from base 1. The germline V gene (reference sequence) supplies CDR1 LNHDA and CDR2 SQIVND. Enrolling through a virtual design, the prospective study's participants ranged in age from roughly 18 to 89 years and lived across some 22 United States geographic areas. Cohort assignment in the prospective study relied on participant-reported clinical history from a screening survey and a study questionnaire. Recovered participants in ImmuneRACE Cohort 3 were defined by two consecutive negative NP/OP PCR tests, clearance by a healthcare professional, or resolution of symptoms. In the prospective study, mobile phlebotomists collected whole blood, serum and a nasopharyngeal or oropharyngeal swab from each participant. Over a roughly two-month period, participants in the prospective study had the option of providing additional blood draws and questionnaires. Prospective study blood samples were shipped either frozen or at room temperature before DNA extraction.

The sequence came from a woman younger than 45 who had recovered from COVID-19. Sequences were obtained from PBMCs or T cells enriched from blood (not recorded which). Recombination joined TRBV19 with TRBJ2-7; TRBD1 lines up with 8 middle nucleotides. The CDR3 region reads CASSKDRGSYEQYF. The DNA sequence is as follows: TGTGCCAGTAGTAAAGACAGGGGCTCCTACGAGCAGTACTTC.